The rows below give T cell receptor beta chains drawn from one sample of a study of cytomegalovirus exposure and HLA in healthy donors. Using immunoSEQ multiplex PCR, the repertoire was profiled, and TCRdb retains in-frame clones only, with some absent. Its table lists about 40,000 clones. The source material was PBMCs. These receptors came from a man aged 35-49 years in good health and CMV-seropositive. Both conserved end residues are part of each CDR3. The order of the fields is V gene, J gene, D gene, CDR3 DNA, CDR3 protein. The D gene is left open where the match is weak.

v_gene: TRBV4-1
j_gene: TRBJ1-1
d_gene: TRBD1
CDR3nt: TGCGCCAGCACCCCCGGGGACAGGGACACTGAAGCTTTCTTT
CDR3aa: CASTPGDRDTEAFF

v_gene: TRBV6-1
j_gene: TRBJ2-1
d_gene: TRBD2
CDR3nt: TGTGCCAGCAGTGTCAGCGGGACGGGTGAGCAGTTCTTC
CDR3aa: CASSVSGTGEQFF

v_gene: TRBV7-9
j_gene: TRBJ2-3
d_gene: .
CDR3nt: TGTGCCAGCAGCCCTTCCGGAGGAGGGAGCACAGATACGCAGTATTTT
CDR3aa: CASSPSGGGSTDTQYF

v_gene: TRBV6-6
j_gene: TRBJ1-1
d_gene: TRBD1
CDR3nt: TGTGCCAGCAGCTTGTCGGCGGACAGGGGCACTGAAGCTTTCTTT
CDR3aa: CASSLSADRGTEAFF

v_gene: TRBV7-2
j_gene: TRBJ1-5
d_gene: TRBD1
CDR3nt: TGTGCCAGCAGCCCACAGGGGGCCTTCGGGCAGCCCCAGCATTTT
CDR3aa: CASSPQGAFGQPQHF

v_gene: TRBV6-1
j_gene: TRBJ1-5
d_gene: .
CDR3nt: TGTGCCAGCAGTGAACGGGGAATCAATCAGCCCCAGCATTTT
CDR3aa: CASSERGINQPQHF

v_gene: TRBV7-3
j_gene: TRBJ2-1
d_gene: TRBD2
CDR3nt: TGTGCCAGCAGCTTAGCGGGAGTAAGGAATGAGCAGTTCTTC
CDR3aa: CASSLAGVRNEQFF

v_gene: TRBV7-3
j_gene: TRBJ2-7
d_gene: .
CDR3nt: TGTGCCAGCAGCCCCACTGTTGGTTGGTACGAGCAGTACTTC
CDR3aa: CASSPTVGWYEQYF

v_gene: TRBV7-2
j_gene: TRBJ2-1
d_gene: .
CDR3nt: TGTGCCAGCAGCTTAGGCACAGCTTCCTACAATGAGCAGTTCTTC
CDR3aa: CASSLGTASYNEQFF

v_gene: TRBV6-1
j_gene: TRBJ2-7
d_gene: .
CDR3nt: TGTGCCAGCAGGATGACAGAGAGCTCCTACGAGCAGTACTTC
CDR3aa: CASRMTESSYEQYF

v_gene: TRBV7-3
j_gene: TRBJ1-6
d_gene: .
CDR3nt: TGTGCCAGCAGCTTAAACGGGGGTAATTCACCCCTCCACTTT
CDR3aa: CASSLNGGNSPLHF

v_gene: TRBV5-4
j_gene: TRBJ1-1
d_gene: .
CDR3nt: TGTGCCAGCAGCTCCGGGACATTGAACACTGAAGCTTTCTTT
CDR3aa: CASSSGTLNTEAFF

v_gene: TRBV9
j_gene: TRBJ2-1
d_gene: TRBD1
CDR3nt: TGTGCCAGCAGCGTGGACAGGGATTCGTATGAGCAGTTCTTC
CDR3aa: CASSVDRDSYEQFF

v_gene: TRBV5-4
j_gene: TRBJ2-7
d_gene: TRBD2
CDR3nt: TGTGCCAGCAGCTCCAAGCGGGAGGGTGATGATGAGCAGTACTTC
CDR3aa: CASSSKREGDDEQYF

v_gene: TRBV30
j_gene: TRBJ1-1
d_gene: .
CDR3nt: TGTGCCTGGAGTGTACGGGGGGGGGAAACTGAAGCTTTCTTT
CDR3aa: CAWSVRGGETEAFF

v_gene: TRBV7-3
j_gene: TRBJ2-1
d_gene: TRBD1
CDR3nt: TGTGCCAGCAGCTTAGGAGCCGGGACAGGGTACAATGAGCAGTTCTTC
CDR3aa: CASSLGAGTGYNEQFF

v_gene: TRBV14
j_gene: TRBJ2-7
d_gene: .
CDR3nt: TGTGCCAGCAGCCAAGGTACCTCACTGTTCTACGAGCAGTACTTC
CDR3aa: CASSQGTSLFYEQYF

v_gene: TRBV19
j_gene: TRBJ2-7
d_gene: TRBD1
CDR3nt: TGTGCCAGTACTGGACAGGATGGCAAGCAGTACTTC
CDR3aa: CASTGQDGKQYF

v_gene: TRBV5-4
j_gene: TRBJ2-3
d_gene: TRBD2
CDR3nt: TGTGCCAGCAGCAGAACTAGCGGGACCCAAGGGGATACGCAGTATTTT
CDR3aa: CASSRTSGTQGDTQYF

v_gene: TRBV27
j_gene: TRBJ2-1
d_gene: .
CDR3nt: TGTGCCAGCAGTTTAGGGGGGTTACCCCCGGACAATGAGCAGTTCTTC
CDR3aa: CASSLGGLPPDNEQFF

v_gene: TRBV6-4
j_gene: TRBJ2-1
d_gene: TRBD2
CDR3nt: TGTGCCAGCAGGGCCCCTTCTGAGCGGGAGGGCCCCAATGAGCAGTTCTTC
CDR3aa: CASRAPSEREGPNEQFF

v_gene: TRBV7-2
j_gene: TRBJ2-7
d_gene: .
CDR3nt: TGTGCCAGCAGCTTAGAAGGGGGAAAATTC
CDR3aa: CASSLEGGKF

v_gene: TRBV7-6
j_gene: TRBJ2-1
d_gene: .
CDR3nt: TGTGCCAGCAGGGCCGGGGGAGGGGGATACAATGAGCAGTTCTTC
CDR3aa: CASRAGGGGYNEQFF

v_gene: TRBV30
j_gene: TRBJ1-5
d_gene: .
CDR3nt: TGTGCCTGGAGCCGGGACAACGATCAGCCCCAGCATTTT
CDR3aa: CAWSRDNDQPQHF

v_gene: TRBV4-2
j_gene: TRBJ1-2
d_gene: .
CDR3nt: TGTGCCAGCAGCCAAGACGGGTCTGGCTACACCTTC
CDR3aa: CASSQDGSGYTF

v_gene: TRBV28
j_gene: TRBJ1-3
d_gene: .
CDR3nt: TGTGCCAGCAGTTTGTACCGGTTCTCTGGAAACACCATATATTTT
CDR3aa: CASSLYRFSGNTIYF

v_gene: TRBV11-3
j_gene: TRBJ1-1
d_gene: TRBD1
CDR3nt: TGTGCCAGCAGCTCCCAGGGGGGCACTGAAGCTTTCTTT
CDR3aa: CASSSQGGTEAFF

v_gene: TRBV4-2
j_gene: TRBJ2-1
d_gene: .
CDR3nt: TGTGCCAGCAGCCAAGATCACCTAGAAGAGCAGTTCTTC
CDR3aa: CASSQDHLEEQFF

v_gene: TRBV6-5
j_gene: TRBJ2-7
d_gene: TRBD2
CDR3nt: TGTGCCAGCAGCTCCTATAGCGGGAGTTTTGGAGAGCAGTACTTC
CDR3aa: CASSSYSGSFGEQYF

v_gene: TRBV7-9
j_gene: TRBJ2-2
d_gene: TRBD2
CDR3nt: TGTGCCAGCAGCACCCGGACTAGCGGGATCACCGGGGAGCTGTTTTTT
CDR3aa: CASSTRTSGITGELFF

v_gene: TRBV10-3
j_gene: TRBJ2-1
d_gene: TRBD2
CDR3nt: TGTGCCATCAGAGGGACTAGCGGGAGAAATGAGCAGTTCTTC
CDR3aa: CAIRGTSGRNEQFF

v_gene: TRBV30
j_gene: TRBJ1-4
d_gene: .
CDR3nt: TGTGCCTGGAGCGCCGCTGGGGGCTTTAATGAAAAACTGTTTTTT
CDR3aa: CAWSAAGGFNEKLFF

v_gene: TRBV6-5
j_gene: TRBJ1-1
d_gene: .
CDR3nt: TGTGCCAGCAGCAACCCCTGGGGCGGCACTGAAGCTTTCTTT
CDR3aa: CASSNPWGGTEAFF

v_gene: TRBV5-1
j_gene: TRBJ2-5
d_gene: .
CDR3nt: TGCGCCAGCAGCCCCCAGGGGCCTACCCAAGAGACCCAGTACTTC
CDR3aa: CASSPQGPTQETQYF

v_gene: TRBV7-2
j_gene: TRBJ2-7
d_gene: TRBD1
CDR3nt: TGTGCCAGCAGAACGGGACAGGGAGTAGGCGAGCAGTACTTC
CDR3aa: CASRTGQGVGEQYF

v_gene: TRBV27
j_gene: TRBJ2-7
d_gene: TRBD2
CDR3nt: TGTGCCAGCAGTAGACTAGCGGGGGCCTACGAGCAGTACTTC
CDR3aa: CASSRLAGAYEQYF

v_gene: TRBV19
j_gene: TRBJ1-1
d_gene: TRBD1
CDR3nt: TGTGCCAGTAGTGTCATAGGACAGGGGACGGGTGGCACTGAAGCTTTCTTT
CDR3aa: CASSVIGQGTGGTEAFF

v_gene: TRBV7-9
j_gene: TRBJ2-1
d_gene: TRBD2
CDR3nt: TGTGCCAGCAGCTTAGGAGCCGGGACTAGCGGGAGTTTAAGAAATGAGCAGTTCTTC
CDR3aa: CASSLGAGTSGSLRNEQFF

v_gene: TRBV6-6
j_gene: TRBJ2-5
d_gene: TRBD2
CDR3nt: TGTGCTCTTTCCGGGACTAGCGGGTGGGGGACCCAGTACTTC
CDR3aa: CALSGTSGWGTQYF

v_gene: TRBV28
j_gene: TRBJ1-5
d_gene: .
CDR3nt: TGTGCCAGCAGAGCGACAGGTTATTATAGCAATCAGCCCCAGCATTTT
CDR3aa: CASRATGYYSNQPQHF

v_gene: TRBV7-9
j_gene: TRBJ2-5
d_gene: .
CDR3nt: TGTGCCAGCAGCTTACCTAGCTCCGAGACCCAGTACTTC
CDR3aa: CASSLPSSETQYF

v_gene: TRBV6-5
j_gene: TRBJ2-7
d_gene: .
CDR3nt: TGTGCCAGCAGTTACGGGGGCAACTACGAGCAGTACTTC
CDR3aa: CASSYGGNYEQYF

v_gene: TRBV7-9
j_gene: TRBJ2-7
d_gene: TRBD2
CDR3nt: TGTGCCAGCGGTAGCGGGAGGGCCCCCGCCCTCTACGAGCAGTACTTC
CDR3aa: CASGSGRAPALYEQYF

v_gene: TRBV11-3
j_gene: TRBJ2-3
d_gene: TRBD2
CDR3nt: TGTGCCAGCAGTCCCCGACCGGGACTAGCGGGAACTAGCACAGATACGCAGTATTTT
CDR3aa: CASSPRPGLAGTSTDTQYF

v_gene: TRBV7-6
j_gene: TRBJ1-5
d_gene: TRBD1
CDR3nt: TGTGCCAGCAGCTTGGACAGGGTGGCGCAGCCCCAGCATTTT
CDR3aa: CASSLDRVAQPQHF

v_gene: TRBV5-4
j_gene: TRBJ2-5
d_gene: TRBD1
CDR3nt: TGTGCCAGCAGCGCAGACAGGGGGCGAGAGACCCAGTACTTC
CDR3aa: CASSADRGRETQYF

v_gene: TRBV5-8
j_gene: TRBJ1-1
d_gene: .
CDR3nt: TGTGCCAGCAGCGAGGCGGGGGAATTGACGTCCACTGAAGCTTTCTTT
CDR3aa: CASSEAGELTSTEAFF

v_gene: TRBV5-6
j_gene: TRBJ2-7
d_gene: .
CDR3nt: TGTGCCAGCAGCCCCGCCGGGATAGCGGCCCCCTACGAGCAGTACTTC
CDR3aa: CASSPAGIAAPYEQYF

v_gene: TRBV2
j_gene: TRBJ2-3
d_gene: TRBD2
CDR3nt: TGTGCCAGCAGGCCGGGACTAGCGGCTAGCACAGATACGCAGTATTTT
CDR3aa: CASRPGLAASTDTQYF

v_gene: TRBV29-1
j_gene: TRBJ1-1
d_gene: .
CDR3nt: TGCAGCGTCGTTAAAGGGGTTCTAGCTTTCTTT
CDR3aa: CSVVKGVLAFF

v_gene: TRBV30
j_gene: TRBJ1-1
d_gene: TRBD1
CDR3nt: TGTGCCTGGAGTGCCGGGACAGGGGGCACTGAAGCTTTCTTT
CDR3aa: CAWSAGTGGTEAFF

v_gene: TRBV5-8
j_gene: TRBJ1-3
d_gene: .
CDR3nt: TGTGCCAGCAGCTTCGGCGGACAGCTTTTAGGAAACACCATATATTTT
CDR3aa: CASSFGGQLLGNTIYF

v_gene: TRBV9
j_gene: TRBJ1-1
d_gene: .
CDR3nt: TGTGCCAGCAGCGTGAGAGACAGTCCCCCGGTAGCAGCTTTCTTT
CDR3aa: CASSVRDSPPVAAFF

v_gene: TRBV19
j_gene: TRBJ1-1
d_gene: .
CDR3nt: TGTGCCAGTAGCACCGGGACAAGCACTGAAGCTTTCTTT
CDR3aa: CASSTGTSTEAFF

v_gene: TRBV15
j_gene: TRBJ1-3
d_gene: .
CDR3nt: TGTGCCACCAGCAGAGATCTTGACTCTGGGTGGTTGGGCTCTGGAAACACCATATATTTT
CDR3aa: CATSRDLDSGWLGSGNTIYF

v_gene: TRBV7-2
j_gene: TRBJ2-7
d_gene: TRBD2
CDR3nt: TGTGCCAGCAGTCTAGCGGGGGGGAGCTCCTACGAGCAGTACTTC
CDR3aa: CASSLAGGSSYEQYF

v_gene: TRBV30
j_gene: TRBJ1-2
d_gene: .
CDR3nt: TGTGCCTGGAGTAGGGGGAGATGGGGCTACACCTTC
CDR3aa: CAWSRGRWGYTF

v_gene: TRBV30
j_gene: TRBJ1-6
d_gene: .
CDR3nt: TGTGCCTGGAGTGTACAGAGCTCCTATAATTCACCCCTCCACTTT
CDR3aa: CAWSVQSSYNSPLHF